This TCR beta chain originates from a study of cytomegalovirus exposure and HLA in healthy donors (dated by TCRdb to 2016 to 2017). Broadly, across the study: According to an earlier analysis of around 600 of the donors, about 180 million T cells yielded 90 million to 140 million unique TCR beta sequences and approximately 300 Gb of sequence data. An earlier analysis of 587 of the donors used high-throughput TCR beta sequencing to judge whether each TCR beta V gene segment behaved as functional or pseudogenic. To predict cytomegalovirus infection status, the study brought together high-throughput TCR immunosequencing, statistical association of individual TCRs with disease status, and machine learning. Typing coverage varied by locus: about 620-630 donors for A, B, C, DRB1 and DQB1; approximately 520 for DQA1; 600 to 610 for DPA1; around 450 for DPB1. In the later analysis, no new phenotypic data were used to find candidate immune exposures; instead, reliance was placed on TCR beta sequences and their occurrence across donors. HLA typing covered class I and class II loci at four-digit resolution. Donor age, sex, ethnicity and CMV serostatus were collected together with the repertoire data. Besides the first cohort of 500 to 700 subjects, a separate validation cohort made up of 120 different subjects was used. All discovery cohort repertoires had been generated on a single sequencing platform. The study used immunosequencing to profile the T cell repertoires of approximately 650 subjects and linked those repertoires to cytomegalovirus serostatus. Of the 300 to 450 genotyped donors, about 84% fell in the genetic ancestry cluster associated with self-reported Caucasian donors. An early release covering roughly 640 HLA-typed donors comprised 300 to 350 gigabases of sequencing data and around 80 million unique TCR sequences. A later analysis re-examined previously published TCR beta repertoires from just over 650 donors and added high-resolution HLA genotyping to investigate patterns of TCR occurrence. Among about 400 genotyped donors of the cohort, an average of about 220,000 unique TCR beta nucleotide sequences was sequenced per donor, of which roughly 18% were non-productive. Four or five DR-DQ haplotypes were handled as single units for association and clustering because linkage in the cohort was strong. The study aimed to test whether signatures of past pathogen exposure could be identified by cataloging public T cell receptors. A later genetic analysis used genome-wide SNP genotypes for about 55% of the 666 donors, treating that subset as a discovery cohort. Overall study outcomes, separate from this receptor: In a later analysis, 15,000 to 20,000 TCR beta sequences were associated with specific HLA alleles at a false discovery rate of 0.05. The classifier was reported to diagnose cytomegalovirus status with high specificity and sensitivity in both the original cohort and the validation cohort. A further reported finding was that TCR beta sequences accurately predicted the HLA-A and HLA-B alleles for most subjects in the first cohort. V-gene and J-gene trimming of TCR beta chains was associated with a missense DCLRE1C variant in a later genetic analysis, and the association was replicated in an independent cohort. It was suggested by the authors that the approach could potentially be generalized to other disease states and immunological phenotypes. A group of highly shared sequence variants was considered likely to be a technical artifact of the sequencing pipeline. The study gave a list of 150 to 200 TCR beta chains associated with cytomegalovirus. Assigning TCR associations to individual alleles was difficult when HLA alleles, especially DR and DQ, strongly co-occurred. Because some donors lacked HLA typing at each locus, the association tests relied only on the typed subset. Most TCR sequences were seen in very few donors, while some public TCRs were found in many individuals. Broadly in line with IMGT annotations, most TCR beta V segments showed up in productive rearrangements about 87% or about 30% of the time in an earlier analysis of approximately 640 of the donors. Sequencing depth was assumed to be roughly uniform across donors in the presence/absence analyses, though that assumption may not hold. In vitro tests confirmed that a few of the cytomegalovirus-associated TCR beta chains recognize cytomegalovirus antigens. CMV serostatus was the only immune exposure information available for the cohort. In a later analysis, most CMV-associated TCR beta chains were found to appear HLA-restricted, with HLA associations seemingly driven largely by CMV exposure. Linkage disequilibrium might explain the correlated functional status among segregating V segments, but an unknown experimental factor could not be excluded. A later genetic analysis reported fewer N-insertions in productive TCRs among donors in an Asian-associated ancestry cluster than the roughly 620-donor mean. A later analysis found that HLA-associated TCR beta chains were more clonally expanded and had lower generation probabilities than equally common non-associated chains. According to a later analysis, TCR association rates differed among HLA loci, with DRB1 alleles showing the most associated TCRs and HLA-C alleles showing the fewest. Several of the top co-occurrence clusters appeared to be linked to parvovirus B19, influenza, CMV and Epstein-Barr virus, according to a later analysis. Approximately 16 rarely observed V segments, including chromosome 9 orphons, were excluded from the earlier analysis of several hundred of the donors because counts were too low. Only TCR beta chains were sequenced in this cohort, and the absence of alpha or paired-chain data limited detectable features. The 87-base-pair reads could not distinguish some IMGT-functional V segments, including TRBV6-2 and TRBV6-3, so those segments were excluded.

Notes on this clone: The target of this receptor is not known. No much larger clone is present one base from it, and per-base qualities are unavailable.

The library came from the immunoSEQ multiplex PCR assay. For the multiplex PCR, a mixture combining 60 forward primers for TCR Vbeta segments and 13 reverse primers for TCR Jbeta segments was used. A multiplex PCR assay on genomic DNA amplified the CDR3 region of rearranged TCR beta genes. The amplified TCR beta libraries were sequenced on the Illumina HiSeq System as 87-base-pair reads. As for the original processing: In a later analysis, tens of millions of unique TCR beta chains were counted across the 690 or so repertoires, and roughly 9.9 million of these chains were shared by at least two donors. Raw reads were error-corrected and collapsed into unique sequences by a nearest-neighbor algorithm in which closely related sequences were merged to remove PCR and sequencing errors. CDR3 sequences were aligned to IMGT reference sequences to assign V, D and J gene segments. Each retained sequence needed at least a six-nucleotide match to both a V gene segment and a J gene segment. Rearrangements were called productive when the CDR3 lacked stop codons and stayed in frame with V and J; all others were non-productive. CDR3 was defined according to IMGT convention as the region running from the second conserved V-encoded cysteine to the conserved J-encoded phenylalanine. In an earlier analysis of roughly 580 of the donors, sequences lacking an unambiguous match to a single V gene segment were excluded. An earlier analysis of 550 to 650 of the donors classified V segments as functional when productive rearrangements were above 56.7% and as segregating when the standard deviation between donors was above 5%. A statistical classification framework was built for diagnosing cytomegalovirus status from the catalog of TCR beta chain sequences. V and J gene assignment, in a later analysis, came from comparing TCR nucleotide sequences with IMGT/GENE-DB human TR gene sequences. A later analysis assigned CDR3 sequences and most-parsimonious VDJ recombination scenarios with the TCRdist pipeline. In a later analysis, each TCR beta chain was defined by its CDR3 amino acid sequence together with its V-gene family, and reads without a unique V-gene family were excluded. To address suspected cross-contamination and a sequencing artifact, a later analysis removed some 620 highly shared, low-generation-probability nucleotide sequences. In a later analysis, a clonal expansion index for each public chain was calculated from normalized within-repertoire ranks of inferred template counts. In a later analysis, generation probabilities were computed using a VDJ recombination model fitted to out-of-frame rearrangements, and the results were checked against IGoR. In a later analysis, hypergeometric tests were used to score TCR-TCR, TCR-HLA and TCR-CMV co-occurrence, with a repertoire-size bias correction applied to TCR pairs. In a later analysis, false discovery rates were estimated by permuting HLA or CMV assignments 20 times. A later analysis grouped co-occurring TCRs with DBSCAN, adding TCRdist sequence similarity when clustering within HLA-allele-positive subsets. For co-occurrence clustering, repertoires with fewer than 30,000 or more than 120,000 public chains were excluded, along with about five repertoires with anomalous nucleotide sharing. TCRdb's version of the immuneACCESS table is confined to in-frame rearrangements and falls short of the full clone set. An unresolved V gene accounts for under half of the shortfall where checked; the remainder is of unknown origin. V and J calls and clone size are those listed in that table; D and trimming were worked out from the DNA. Across this sample there are roughly 110,000 clones, with over 65% seen only once. The ten most abundant clones make up around 2.5% of the sample.

The cohort was made up of about 670 healthy bone marrow donors. At the time of sampling, all cohort members were nominally healthy, though unrecorded immune exposures were likely present. The donor tested CMV seronegative, placing the donor among the approximately 400 seronegative members of the cohort. A peripheral blood sample was provided by each donor, and peripheral blood mononuclear cells were used for TCR beta sequencing. The Qiagen DNeasy Blood Extraction Kit was used to extract genomic DNA from the blood cell samples. The CDR3 runs 17 amino acids, cysteine and phenylalanine included. The sequence is cut down to CDR3 DNA, 51 bases in frame from base 1. Relative to germline, V is missing 6 bases and J is missing 0 bases, with 8 bases of the junction outside any gene match. Taken from the germline V gene (reference sequence), the CDR1 and CDR2 loops are MNHEY and SMNVEV.

What was sequenced was PBMCs. Recombination joined TRBV27 with TRBJ1-6; 7 of the junction bases match TRBD1. The receptor's source is a woman younger than 35 in good health and CMV-seronegative. The CDR3 protein sequence reads: CASSDRVQSSYNSPLHF. In nucleotides, the sequence is TGTGCCAGCAGCGACAGGGTCCAGAGCTCCTATAATTCACCCCTCCACTTT.